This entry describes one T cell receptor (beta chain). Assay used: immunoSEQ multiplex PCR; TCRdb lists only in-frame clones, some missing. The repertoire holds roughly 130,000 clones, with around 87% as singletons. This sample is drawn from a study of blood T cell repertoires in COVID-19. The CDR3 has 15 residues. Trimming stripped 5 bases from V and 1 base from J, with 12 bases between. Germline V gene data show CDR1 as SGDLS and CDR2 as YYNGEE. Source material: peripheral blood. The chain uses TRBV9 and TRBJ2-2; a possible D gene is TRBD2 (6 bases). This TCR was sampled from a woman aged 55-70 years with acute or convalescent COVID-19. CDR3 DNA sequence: TGTGCCAGCAGTGCGGTGGGAGGGAACACCGGGGAGCTGTTTTTT. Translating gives CASSAVGGNTGELFF.